This T cell receptor beta chain was profiled in a study of tissue T cells after allogeneic stem cell transplantation. Repertoires were generated with immunoSEQ multiplex PCR, while TCRdb's copy carries only in-frame clones and drops some. This table has approximately 4,700 clones, 35% to 50% appearing once. With regard to this clone: The gene names given are mouse names. The missing CDR3 end, 1 residue past where the read stops, is filled in from the germline J gene.

V lost 4 bases, J lost 3 bases, and 5 bases stayed unmatched. Germline assignment: CDR1 LGHNA and CDR2 YNLKQL (reference sequence). The CDR3 extends over 16 amino acids. Time point indicated: mouse harvest day 14 after allogeneic transplant. Each mouse received 10^7 T-cell-depleted marrow cells plus 10^6 splenic CD5+ T cells by tail vein. Sequencing was done on a sample of gut tissue. J is TRBJ2-3 and V is TRBV5; TRBD2 agrees at 12 bases. This TCR came from a female BALB/c mouse given C57BL/6 T cells with graft-versus-host disease after an allogeneic hematopoietic cell transplant. The CDR3 is CASSPTGGARAETLYF. The CDR3 bases that were read are TGTGCCAGCAGCCCGACTGGGGGGGCGCGAGCAGAAACGCTGTAT.